The sequence of this T cell receptor (beta chain) was determined in a study of T cell changes during pregnancy in multiple sclerosis. TCRdb's table, derived via immunoSEQ multiplex PCR, lists solely in-frame clones and lacks some. The table lists approximately 63,000 clones, roughly 89% of them singletons. This CDR3 has 11 amino acids. CDR1 and CDR2 from the germline V gene are DFQATT and SNEGSKA (reference sequence). Trimming took off 2 bases at V and 8 bases at J, with 9 bases between the two ends. This sequence was found in a female donor in good health, enrolled as a control in a pregnancy study. Sequenced material: peripheral blood, taken in the third trimester of pregnancy. The gene calls are TRBV20-1 and TRBJ1-2; D is uncertain. CDR3 nucleotides: TGCAGTGCTAGACTTCCGGGGGGCTACACCTTC. Its protein product is CSARLPGGYTF.